This T cell receptor beta chain was captured by sequencing in a study of breast tumors, draining lymph nodes, adjacent tissues. Study-level results: Compared with basal-like, luminal-like tumors shared significantly more repertoire with nontumor tissue. Tumor TCR diversity was below lymph nodes but above nontumor tissue.

This CDR3 comprises 18 residues. Germline V lookup: CDR1 SNHLY, CDR2 FYNNEI. V dropped 4 bases and J dropped 13; count of bases not matched to a gene: 20. As to this clonotype: Its antigen remains unidentified.

TCRdb reanalysed the multiplex PCR reads using MiXCR and keeps one entry per CDR3 protein. The sample includes around 70,000 distinct CDR3 sequences, less than 50% of them seen just once. This sequence joins TRBV2 and TRBJ1-6; 9 nucleotides match TRBD1. The sequenced sample was breast tumor tissue. The source of this sequence is a female donor with breast cancer. Some clones in this sample may be carry-over from other donors' samples. CDR3 sequence reads: CASSVKVSTGGLNFPLHF. In nucleotides, the CDR3 is TGTGCCAGCAGTGTCAAAGTATCGACAGGGGGATTGAATTTCCCCCTCCACTTT.